This T cell receptor (beta chain) was found in a study of blood T cell repertoires in COVID-19. In the study overall: Collection of acute and convalescent COVID-19 samples took place in the United States, Italy and Spain.

All enrollees were about 18 to 89 years old and from roughly 22 US areas. Donors were grouped by their self-reported clinical history. Repertoires were generated with immunoSEQ multiplex PCR, while TCRdb's copy carries only in-frame clones and drops some. The sample holds 250,000 or so clones, approximately 85% seen once. This clonotype was sampled from a woman aged 45 to 65 who had been exposed to COVID-19. The sample taken for sequencing was PBMCs or T cells enriched from blood (not recorded which).

The CDR3: CASSGGGATYEQYF. The CDR3 region has the DNA TGTGCCAGCAGCGGAGGGGGGGCCACCTACGAGCAGTACTTC. The chain links TRBV9 to TRBJ2-7; weak D call: TRBD2 (7 bases). The CDR3 has 14 residues. CDR1 is SGDLS and CDR2 is YYNGEE in the germline V gene. Trimming removed 3 bases from V and 2 bases from J, with 12 bases in between.